This is a list of T cell receptor beta chains from one sample in a study of patients and donors after allogeneic stem cell transplantation. TCRdb recomputed calls from the RT-PCR reads with MiXCR, one row per CDR3 protein. The repertoire includes about 960,000 distinct CDR3 sequences, roughly 18% of them detected once, and 5% to 6.5% sits in the top ten. The sample was blood, either unsorted or a sorted T cell fraction (not recorded which). These receptors all come from a human donor who was either an allogeneic HSCT recipient or a stem cell or donor lymphocyte infusion donor (not recorded which). It is not recorded whose cells these are; they may come from a transplant donor. CDR3s include the opening cysteine and the closing phenylalanine or tryptophan. The D gene is left open where the match is weak.

j_call,cdr3_length,d_call,v_call,cdr3_aa
TRBJ1-2,12,NA,TRBV12-3/TRBV12-4,CASSLVGFGYTF
TRBJ2-7,15,TRBD2,TRBV4-3,CAAKKFGTNSYEQYF
TRBJ1-2,12,NA,TRBV30,CAWSRDAGGYTF
TRBJ2-5,14,TRBD1,TRBV6-1,CASKDRGHQETQYF
TRBJ2-1,17,NA,TRBV11-3,CASSGRLRGSKYNEQFF
TRBJ1-4,15,TRBD1,TRBV5-1,CASSDTGEKNEKLFF
TRBJ1-1,13,NA,TRBV30,CAWSRKGVTEAFF
TRBJ2-7,13,NA,TRBV12-3/TRBV12-4,CASRHDRINEQYF
TRBJ2-1,16,TRBD2,TRBV6-2/TRBV6-3,CASRPGGVGRNNEQFF
TRBJ1-1,12,NA,TRBV12-3/TRBV12-4,CASRPGQLEAFF
TRBJ2-1,18,TRBD2,TRBV9,CASSPGTSGMLLGHEQFF
TRBJ1-1,16,NA,TRBV12-3/TRBV12-4,CASSLRGGGQDTEAFF
TRBJ2-5,15,TRBD2,TRBV24-1,CATSAGLAGGETQYF
TRBJ2-1,15,TRBD2,TRBV13,CASSSGGAQRNEQFF
TRBJ1-1,13,NA,TRBV12-3/TRBV12-4,CASSLDRGSEAFF
TRBJ2-1,15,NA,TRBV9,CASSPAGVSYNEQFF
TRBJ2-5,16,NA,TRBV5-1,CASSLISTGPQETQYF
TRBJ2-2,15,NA,TRBV11-2,CASSLVSSGTGELFF
TRBJ1-1,15,TRBD1,TRBV12-3/TRBV12-4,CASSYRTGRVTEAFF
TRBJ2-3,15,NA,TRBV20-1,CSARDRRSPTDTQYF
TRBJ1-2,12,TRBD1,TRBV12-3/TRBV12-4,CASVQGTYGYTF
TRBJ1-1,14,TRBD1,TRBV7-2,CASSVDRGLTEAFF